These 17 T cell receptor beta chains were all obtained from the same sample, sequenced in a study of tumor and adjacent non-tumor tissue in lung cancer. TCRbeta libraries were built with three rounds of nested PCR, modified from ARM-PCR. TCRdb passed the multiplex PCR reads through MiXCR, listing each CDR3 protein once. The sample includes more than 120,000 distinct CDR3 sequences, around 67% of them seen just once. RNA was extracted from bulk tissue without any cell sorting. The sequencing sample was made of lung tumor tissue. These receptors all stem from a man aged 60 to 69 with small cell lung cancer.

As concerns this clonotype: One end of the junction does not line up with germline, which may come from a read error. This rearrangement joins TRBV20-1 to TRBJ2-3, with D perhaps TRBD1 or TRBD2 (7 bases each). The germline CDR1 and CDR2 sequences are DFQATT and SNEGSKA (reference sequence). The length of the CDR3 is 16 residues. CDR3 coding DNA: TGTAGTGCTAGAGGGGGATATGGGGGAGGGACAGATACGCGGTATTTT. Amino acid sequence: CSARGGYGGGTDTRYF.

Of note for this clonotype: This may be a read error: a much more frequent sequence differs by one nucleotide. The rearrangement joins TRBV6-5 to TRBJ2-4, with TRBD1 matching over 9 bases. The V gene's germline CDR1 is MNHEY and CDR2 SVGAGI. The CDR3 sequence is 13 residues long. The trim removed 6 bases at V and 12 bases at J, leaving 9 bases unmatched. The CDR3 sequence is CASSWGTGRAQYF. CDR3 in DNA: TGTGCCAGCAGCTGGGGGACAGGGAGGGCTCAGTACTTC.

A word on this clonotype: The junction and the germline gene differ at one end; a read error may be behind it. The chain has TRBV12-3 or TRBV12-4 and TRBJ1-1; D gene ambiguous. This CDR3 comprises 14 residues. CDR3 bases: TGTGCCAGCATTTTAGGAGACCTAAACACTGAAGCTTTCTTT. Amino acids: CASILGDLNTEAFF.

This clonotype was picked up many times. The CDR3 region is CASKRPGDNNQPQHF. CDR3 nucleotides: TGTGCCAGCAAGAGACCGGGAGACAATAATCAGCCCCAGCATTTT. V gene TRBV6-1 combines with J gene TRBJ1-5; D unresolved. The germline gives CDR1 MNHNS, CDR2 SASEGT. V lost 7 bases and J lost 4, with 17 bases in between. The CDR3 is made up of 15 amino acids.

V is TRBV28 and J is TRBJ1-5, with unresolved D. The length of the CDR3 is 12 residues. Germline V gene sequence: CDR1 MDHEN, CDR2 SYDVKM. V lost 8 bases to trimming and J lost 2 bases, with 7 bases between them. CDR3 region: CASGSGNQPQHF. CDR3 nucleotide sequence: TGTGCCAGCGGGTCAGGCAATCAGCCCCAGCATTTT.

Note on this clonotype: The junction departs from the called germline gene at one end, perhaps through a read error. The V gene is TRBV12-3 or TRBV12-4, the J gene TRBJ2-2, with D tentatively TRBD1 or TRBD2 (5 bases each). This CDR3 is 15 amino acids long. The CDR3 coding sequence is TGTGCCAGCAGCTATATCCAGGGTAGCACCGGGGAGCTGTCTTTT. Protein product: CASSYIQGSTGELSF.

There are many counts of this clonotype. This chain joins TRBV20-1 and TRBJ2-6; unclear D gene. The V gene's germline CDR1 is DFQATT and CDR2 SNEGSKA (reference sequence). The CDR3 covers 14 residues. V was trimmed by 1 base and J by 2 bases, leaving 6 bases between them. Written as DNA, the CDR3 is TGCAGTGCTAGAGCAGGTGCTGGGGCCAACGTCCTGACTTTC. Protein product: CSARAGAGANVLTF.

This clonotype was seen a few times. The chain joins TRBV10-3 to TRBJ2-1, with D tentatively TRBD1 or TRBD2 (6 bases each). CDR1 and CDR2 from the germline V gene are ENHRY and SYGVKD. V was cut by 3 bases and J by 5 bases, with 14 bases left in between. CDR3 length: 15 residues. The CDR3 loop reads CAISDGGHTNNEQFF. DNA for the CDR3: TGTGCCATCAGTGATGGGGGGCACACGAACAATGAGCAGTTCTTC.

This clonotype is a singleton in its sample. The CDR3 does not close with the conserved phenylalanine or tryptophan, likely indicating a read error. The chain links TRBV10-2 to TRBJ1-1; D is possibly TRBD1 (5 bases). CDR3 size: 14 residues. Germline V lookup: CDR1 WSHSY, CDR2 SAAADI. The CDR3 loop reads CARSESGRGPEAFL. DNA of the CDR3: TGCGCCAGGAGTGAGTCGGGAAGGGGTCCTGAAGCTTTCCTT.

To note about this clonotype: At one end, the junction sequence differs from germline, possibly due to a read error. CDR3 residues: CSVGTGGKYGYTF. The CDR3 nucleotides read TGCAGTGTTGGGACAGGGGGTAAATATGGCTACACTTTC. The chain carries TRBV20-1 and TRBJ1-2; 11 bases are shared with TRBD1. CDR3 length: 13 residues. The germline gives CDR1 DFQATT, CDR2 SNEGSKA (reference sequence).

The J gene is TRBJ2-2, the V gene TRBV5-1; 8 nucleotides line up with TRBD1. The CDR3 contains 14 residues. Unmatched junction bases numbered 6, after V lost 8 bases and J lost 3 bases. From germline, CDR1 is SGHRS and CDR2 YFSETQ. The DNA for the CDR3 is TGCGCCAGACATGGACAGGGAGACACCGGGGAGCTGTTTTTT. Its protein is CARHGQGDTGELFF.

This clonotype is a singleton in its sample. The germline gene is not matched at one end of the junction; a read error may be the cause. V gene TRBV5-5 combines with J gene TRBJ1-5; 7 nucleotides line up with TRBD1. CDR3 length: 14 amino acids. Germline CDR1 and CDR2: SGHKS and YYEKEE (reference sequence). This CDR3 reads CASSFEGGRQPHHF. CDR3 in DNA: TGTGCCAGCAGCTTTGAAGGGGGCAGGCAGCCCCACCATTTT.

This chain joins TRBV7-8 and TRBJ2-3; possibly TRBD2 for D (6 bases). The length of the CDR3 is 16 residues. The germline V gene encodes CDR1 SGHVS and CDR2 FQNEAQ. V lost 3 bases and J lost 4, with 17 bases in between. The CDR3 nucleotides read TGTGCCAGCAGCTTTGAGGCCAGCGGGTGCGCAGATACGCAGTATTTT. Protein product: CASSFEASGCADTQYF.

The chain recombines TRBV27 with TRBJ2-1; D not certain. CDR3 size: 14 residues. Germline CDR1 MNHEY, CDR2 SMNVEV (reference sequence). The ends were cut back, 5 bases at V and 1 base at J, with 9 bases in the middle. The CDR3 DNA reads TGTGCCAGCAGTCGCTCAGAGTCCTACAATGAGCAGTTCTTC. Translated: CASSRSESYNEQFF.

The chain carries TRBV20-1 and TRBJ2-3; weak D call: TRBD2 (5 bases). The V end lost 2 bases, the J end lost 5 bases, and 17 bases lay between the germline ends. The CDR3 sequence is 15 residues long. The V gene's germline CDR1 is DFQATT and CDR2 SNEGSKA (reference sequence). CDR3 sequence reads: CSARTSLVRRDTQYF. Written as DNA, the CDR3 is TGCAGTGCTAGAACTAGTCTGGTACGTAGAGATACGCAGTATTTT.

This clonotype was observed a handful of times. A much bigger clone sits one base away, suggesting this may be a read error. The chain carries TRBV11-3 and TRBJ2-5; 8 positions match TRBD2. CDR1 and CDR2 (germline): SGHNT, YENEEA. Trimming at V came to 5 bases and at J to 4 bases, leaving 3 bases not matched to a gene. The CDR3 has 13 amino acids. This CDR3 reads CASSHGLAETQYF. The CDR3 region has the DNA TGTGCCAGCAGCCACGGACTAGCAGAGACCCAGTACTTC.

CDR3 DNA: TGTGCCAGCAGCGCTGACATTGGATCCCAAGAGACCCAGTACTTC. This codes for CASSADIGSQETQYF. The chain uses TRBV11-3 and TRBJ2-5; no clear D. There are 15 residues in the CDR3. The germline gives CDR1 SGHNT, CDR2 YENEEA. V lost 5 bases and J 1 base, leaving 14 bases between the germline ends.